These 18 T cell receptor beta chains were all obtained from the same sample, sequenced in a study of follicular helper T cells after annual influenza vaccination. Time point: 2013-2014 season, 7 days after vaccination. Sequencing was performed with immunoSEQ multiplex PCR; in TCRdb, only in-frame clones are kept and a portion is missing. Here the sample spans about 5,200 clones, about 92% being singletons. Sequenced here: CXCR5+ CD38- circulating T follicular helper cells from blood, sampled 7 days after influenza vaccination. Subset defined: circulating Tfh, non-naive CD4+CXCR5+PD-1+ (ICOS+CD38+ or ICOS-CD38-). The receptors were gathered from an adult who received the influenza vaccine.

This sequence joins TRBV7-2 and TRBJ1-3; tentatively, D is TRBD1 (6 bases). The CDR3 runs 14 residues. V was cut by 6 bases and J by 2 bases, with 11 bases left in between. Per germline, CDR1 SGHTA and CDR2 FQGNSA. The CDR3 region is CASSKNRAGNTIYF. CDR3 nucleotide sequence: TGTGCCAGCAGTAAAAACAGGGCTGGAAACACCATATATTTT.

The genes are TRBV19 and TRBJ1-4, with D uncertain. The length of the CDR3 is 13 residues. The germline V gene encodes CDR1 LNHDA and CDR2 SQIVND (reference sequence). V gave up 5 bases and J gave up 11 bases, with 15 bases separating them. CDR3 bases: TGTGCCAGTAGTGTTTCCCGCCGCGGGAAACTGTTTTTT. Translation gives CASSVSRRGKLFF.

This chain links TRBV7-3 with TRBJ1-1; D gene unclear. Deletions cut 3 bases from V and 0 bases from J, with 8 bases between. This CDR3 comprises 14 residues. Germline loops: CDR1 SGHTA, CDR2 FQGTGA. CDR3 amino acids: CASSLSAMNTEAFF. The DNA of the CDR3 is TGTGCCAGCAGCTTGAGTGCGATGAACACTGAAGCTTTCTTT. The entire variable domain, with the rest obtained from reference TRBV7-3 and TRBJ1-1, is as follows: GAGVSQTPSNKVTEKGKYVELRCDPISGHTALYWYRQSLGQGPEFLIYFQGTGAADDSGLPNDRFFAVRPEGSVSTLKIQRTERGDSAVYLCASSLSAMNTEAFFGQGTRLTVV.

This chain uses TRBV7-9 with TRBJ2-5; 8 nucleotides line up with TRBD2. Looked up from germline, CDR1 is SEHNR and CDR2 is FQNEAQ (reference sequence). The CDR3 totals 15 residues. The J segment lost 4 bases and the V segment lost 3 bases, leaving 7 bases of the junction unmatched. CDR3 sequence: CASSFLAGGGETQYF. In DNA form, the CDR3 reads TGTGCCAGCAGCTTCCTAGCGGGTGGAGGAGAGACCCAGTACTTC.

The V gene is TRBV30, the J gene TRBJ1-2; a possible D gene is TRBD1 (6 bases). From germline, CDR1 is GTSNPN and CDR2 SVGIG (reference sequence). The CDR3 covers 15 residues. Trimming left V 5 bases short and J 0 bases short, with 16 bases between. CDR3 in amino acids: CAWGGARTANYGYTF. The CDR3 coding sequence is TGTGCCTGGGGGGGGGCCCGGACTGCTAACTATGGCTACACCTTC.

The chain carries TRBV5-5 and TRBJ1-1; 8 bases are a match to TRBD1. The junction had 6 bases not matched to a gene; V was cut back by 4 bases and J by 7 bases. The CDR3 runs to 13 residues. CDR1 is SGHKS, CDR2 YYEKEE, per germline (reference sequence). The DNA of the CDR3 is TGTGCCAGCAGCCCCCTGGACAGGGTTGAAGCTTTCTTT. Its protein product is CASSPLDRVEAFF.

The V call is TRBV11-2, the J call TRBJ1-1; weak D call: TRBD1 (5 bases). The CDR3 has 15 residues. Germline CDR1 SGHAT, CDR2 FQNNGV. Trimming took off 0 bases at V and 0 bases at J, with 8 bases between the two ends. The CDR3 spells CASSLDRAVNTEAFF. In DNA, the CDR3 is TGTGCCAGCAGCTTAGACAGGGCGGTGAACACTGAAGCTTTCTTT.

The genes are TRBV4-1 and TRBJ2-7, with D possibly matching TRBD1 (5 bases). From germline, CDR1 is MGHRA and CDR2 YSYEKL. The CDR3 loop spans 13 amino acids. V lost 0 bases, J lost 3 bases, and 6 bases lay in between. CDR3 protein: CASSQDRDYEQYF. The CDR3 region has the DNA TGCGCCAGCAGCCAAGACAGGGACTACGAGCAGTACTTC.

The chain couples TRBV10-3 to TRBJ2-7; maybe TRBD2 (5 bases). The germline CDR1 and CDR2 sequences are ENHRY and SYGVKD. The CDR3 extends over 14 amino acids. Trimming removed 3 bases at V and 2 bases at J, with 11 bases between. The CDR3 spells CAISERADTYEQYF. In DNA, the CDR3 is TGTGCCATCAGTGAAAGAGCGGATACCTACGAGCAGTACTTC.

This clone was observed a single time. The genes are TRBV2 and TRBJ1-5; no definite D call. V was pared by 3 bases and J by 9 bases, with 15 bases between. The CDR3 has 14 amino acids. Germline CDR1 reads SNHLY; CDR2 reads FYNNEI. The CDR3 spells CASSDLEVLRPQHF. The CDR3 DNA is TGTGCCAGCAGTGATTTGGAGGTTCTGCGGCCCCAGCATTTT.

The CDR3 loop reads CASSLGGLGGYEQYF. CDR3 bases: TGTGCCAGCAGCTTAGGAGGGTTAGGGGGCTACGAGCAGTACTTC. The rearrangement uses TRBV7-2 and TRBJ2-7, with a weak D call TRBD1 (6 bases). Germline CDR1 SGHTA, CDR2 FQGNSA. V lost 1 base to trimming and J lost 3 bases, with 13 bases between them. The CDR3 is 15 residues long.

CDR3 in amino acids: CASSLMAGAYGYTF. CDR3 coding DNA: TGTGCCAGCAGCTTAATGGCGGGGGCCTATGGCTACACCTTC. J is TRBJ1-2 and V is TRBV7-3; D may be TRBD1 (6 bases). Trimming took off 1 base at V and 4 bases at J, with 10 bases between the two ends. The germline gives CDR1 SGHTA, CDR2 FQGTGA. This CDR3 has 14 amino acids.

This chain links TRBV19 with TRBJ2-1; D remains unclear. The CDR3 runs to 12 residues. V gave up 6 bases and J gave up 3 bases, with 6 bases separating them. Germline CDR1 is LNHDA and CDR2 is SQIVND (reference sequence). The CDR3 DNA sequence: TGTGCCAGTAGCGTTCTCTACAATGAGCAGTTCTTC. Translating gives CASSVLYNEQFF. The whole variable domain, filled in from reference TRBV19 and TRBJ2-1, reads DGGITQSPKYLFRKEGQNVTLSCEQNLNHDAMYWYRQDPGQGLRLIYYSQIVNDFQKGDIAEGYSVSREKKESFPLTVTSAQKNPTAFYLCASSVLYNEQFFGPGTRLTVL.

This chain connects TRBV12-5 to TRBJ1-3; 7 bases match TRBD1. J was trimmed by 3 bases and V by 7 bases; bases with no gene match: 6. Per the germline V gene, CDR1 is LGHNT and CDR2 is FRNRAP. The CDR3 runs 14 residues. CDR3 sequence: CASAPGQYGNTIYF. The CDR3 DNA follows: TGTGCTAGTGCCCCGGGACAGTATGGAAACACCATATATTTT.

This chain links TRBV6-6 with TRBJ2-1; the match to TRBD2 covers 8 bases. The CDR3 covers 15 residues. Germline CDR1 and CDR2: MNHNY and SVGAGI (reference sequence). Germline trimming cut 6 bases from V and 3 bases from J; bases unmatched to any gene: 7. CDR3 sequence reads: CASSDGTRFYNEQFF. The CDR3 DNA sequence: TGTGCCAGCAGCGACGGGACTAGATTCTACAATGAGCAGTTCTTC.

J is TRBJ1-2 and V is TRBV6-1, with D possibly being TRBD1 (6 bases). The V and J ends lost 3 bases and 7 bases respectively, with 21 bases between them. Per germline, CDR1 MNHNS and CDR2 SASEGT. CDR3 length equals 16 residues. In nucleotides, the CDR3 is TGTGCCAGCAGTGAGGCAAGGGACATGTTATCCGGTGGCTACACCTTC. Residues: CASSEARDMLSGGYTF.

The chain is built from TRBV11-2 and TRBJ2-1, with D hard to call. This CDR3 contains 17 residues. Germline CDR1 reads SGHAT; CDR2 reads FQNNGV. The ends were cut back, 5 bases at V and 0 bases at J, with 17 bases in the middle. This chain's CDR3 is CASSLTPGGSSYNEQFF. For the CDR3, the DNA is TGTGCCAGCAGCCTGACCCCTGGCGGCAGCTCCTACAATGAGCAGTTCTTC.

The V and J genes are TRBV5-6 and TRBJ1-6; D unresolved. The CDR3 covers 13 residues. V lost 4 bases to trimming and J lost 8 bases, with 10 bases between them. Germline CDR1 is SGHDT and CDR2 is YYEEEE. The DNA of the CDR3 is TGTGCCAGCAGCGGAGGGCCCGATTCACCCCTCCACTTT. This translates into CASSGGPDSPLHF. The whole variable domain, remainder taken from reference TRBV5-6 and TRBJ1-6, is DAGVTQSPTHLIKTRGQQVTLRCSPKSGHDTVSWYQQALGQGPQFIFQYYEEEERQRGNFPDRFSGHQFPNYSSELNVNALLLGDSALYLCASSGGPDSPLHFGNGTRLTVT.